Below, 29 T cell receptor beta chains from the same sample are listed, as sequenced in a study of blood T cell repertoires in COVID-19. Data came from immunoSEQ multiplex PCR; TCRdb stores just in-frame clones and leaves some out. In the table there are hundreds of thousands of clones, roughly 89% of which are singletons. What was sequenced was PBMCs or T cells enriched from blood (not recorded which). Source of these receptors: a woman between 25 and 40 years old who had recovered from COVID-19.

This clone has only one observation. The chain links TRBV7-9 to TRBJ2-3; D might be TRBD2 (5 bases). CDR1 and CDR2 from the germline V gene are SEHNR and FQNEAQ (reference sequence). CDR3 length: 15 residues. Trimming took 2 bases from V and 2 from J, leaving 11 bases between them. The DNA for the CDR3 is TGTGCCAGCAGCTTAACCGCGGGCCTCACAGATACGCAGTATTTT. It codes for CASSLTAGLTDTQYF.

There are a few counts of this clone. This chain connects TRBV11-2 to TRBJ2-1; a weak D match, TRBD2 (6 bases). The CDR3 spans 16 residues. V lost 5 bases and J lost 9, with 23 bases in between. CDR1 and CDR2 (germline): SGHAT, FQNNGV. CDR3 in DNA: TGTGCCAGCAGCCCCAATCCGGGACTCCCGGCCGGTGAGCAGTTCTTC. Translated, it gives CASSPNPGLPAGEQFF.

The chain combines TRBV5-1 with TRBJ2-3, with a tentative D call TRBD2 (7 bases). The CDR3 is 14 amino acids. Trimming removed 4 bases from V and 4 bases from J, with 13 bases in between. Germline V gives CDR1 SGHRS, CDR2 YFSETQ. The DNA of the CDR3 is TGCGCCAGCAGCCTAGGGAGGGGGTCAGATACGCAGTATTTT. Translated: CASSLGRGSDTQYF.

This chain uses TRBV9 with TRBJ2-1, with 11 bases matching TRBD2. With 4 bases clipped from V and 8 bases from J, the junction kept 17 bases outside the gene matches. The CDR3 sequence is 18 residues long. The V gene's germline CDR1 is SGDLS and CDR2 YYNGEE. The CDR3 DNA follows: TGTGCCAGCAGCCCGAGAGGGGTAGCGGGAGGGCCATGGGATGAGCAGTTCTTC. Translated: CASSPRGVAGGPWDEQFF.

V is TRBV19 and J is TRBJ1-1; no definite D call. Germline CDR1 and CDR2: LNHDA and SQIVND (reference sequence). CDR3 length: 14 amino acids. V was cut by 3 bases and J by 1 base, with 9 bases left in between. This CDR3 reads CASSMSRRNTEAFF. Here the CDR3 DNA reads TGTGCCAGTAGTATGTCACGGAGGAACACTGAAGCTTTCTTT.

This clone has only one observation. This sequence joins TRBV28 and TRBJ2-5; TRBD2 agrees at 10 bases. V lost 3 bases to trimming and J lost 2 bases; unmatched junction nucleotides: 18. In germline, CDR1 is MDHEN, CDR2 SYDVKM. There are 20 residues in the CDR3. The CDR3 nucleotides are TGTGCCAGCAGTTTTGGGCTAGCGGGAGTCTTTTGGGTGGGACAAGAGACCCAGTACTTC. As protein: CASSFGLAGVFWVGQETQYF.

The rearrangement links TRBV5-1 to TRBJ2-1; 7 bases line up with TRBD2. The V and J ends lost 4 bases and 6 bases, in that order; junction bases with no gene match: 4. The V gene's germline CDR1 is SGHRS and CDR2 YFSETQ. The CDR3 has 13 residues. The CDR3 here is CASSRGLGNEQFF. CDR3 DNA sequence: TGCGCCAGCAGCCGCGGACTAGGCAATGAGCAGTTCTTC.

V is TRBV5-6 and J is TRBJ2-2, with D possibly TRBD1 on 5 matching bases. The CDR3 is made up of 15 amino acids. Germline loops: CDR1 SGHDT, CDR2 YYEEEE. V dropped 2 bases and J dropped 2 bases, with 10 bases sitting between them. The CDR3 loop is CASSFVGHNTGELFF. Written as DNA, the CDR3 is TGTGCCAGCAGCTTTGTCGGACACAACACCGGGGAGCTGTTTTTT. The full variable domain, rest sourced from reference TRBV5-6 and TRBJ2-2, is DAGVTQSPTHLIKTRGQQVTLRCSPKSGHDTVSWYQQALGQGPQFIFQYYEEEERQRGNFPDRFSGHQFPNYSSELNVNALLLGDSALYLCASSFVGHNTGELFFGEGSRLTVL.

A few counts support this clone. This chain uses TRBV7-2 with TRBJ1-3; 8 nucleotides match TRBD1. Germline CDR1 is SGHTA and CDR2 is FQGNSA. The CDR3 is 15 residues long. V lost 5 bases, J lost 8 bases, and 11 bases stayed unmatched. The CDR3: CASSPRTGSWDTIYF. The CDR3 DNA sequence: TGTGCCAGCAGCCCACGGACAGGGTCCTGGGACACCATATATTTT.

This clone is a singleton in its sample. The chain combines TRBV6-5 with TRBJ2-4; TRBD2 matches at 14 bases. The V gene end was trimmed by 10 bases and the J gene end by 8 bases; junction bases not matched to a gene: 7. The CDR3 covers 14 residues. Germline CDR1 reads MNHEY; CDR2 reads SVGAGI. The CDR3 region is CATASTSGRDIQYF. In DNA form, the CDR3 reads TGTGCCACCGCCTCGACTAGCGGGAGGGACATTCAGTACTTC.

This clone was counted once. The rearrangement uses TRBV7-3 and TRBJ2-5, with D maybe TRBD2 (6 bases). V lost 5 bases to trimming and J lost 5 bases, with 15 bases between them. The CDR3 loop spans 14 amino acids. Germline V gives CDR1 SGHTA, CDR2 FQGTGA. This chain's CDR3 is CASSLTHAGETQYF. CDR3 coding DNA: TGTGCCAGCAGCCTGACCCACGCGGGGGAGACCCAGTACTTC.

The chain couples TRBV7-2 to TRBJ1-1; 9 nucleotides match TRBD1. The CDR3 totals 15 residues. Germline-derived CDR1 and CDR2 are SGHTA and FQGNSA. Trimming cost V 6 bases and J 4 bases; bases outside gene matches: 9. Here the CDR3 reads CASSLKQGASTEAFF. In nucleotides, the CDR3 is TGTGCCAGCAGTCTCAAACAGGGGGCGAGCACTGAAGCTTTCTTT.

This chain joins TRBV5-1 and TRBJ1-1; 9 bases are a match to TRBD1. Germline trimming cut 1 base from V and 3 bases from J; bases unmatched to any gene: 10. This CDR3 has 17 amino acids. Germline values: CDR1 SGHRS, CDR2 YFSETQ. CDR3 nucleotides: TGCGCCAGCAGCTTGCGGACAGGGACAGGGATTTACACTGAAGCTTTCTTT. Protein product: CASSLRTGTGIYTEAFF.

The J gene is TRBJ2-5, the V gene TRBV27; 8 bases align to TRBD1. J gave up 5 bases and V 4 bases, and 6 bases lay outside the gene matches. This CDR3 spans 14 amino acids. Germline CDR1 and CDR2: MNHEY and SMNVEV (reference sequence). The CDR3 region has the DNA TGTGCCAGCAGTTATCAGGGGGCAAAGGAGACCCAGTACTTC. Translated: CASSYQGAKETQYF.

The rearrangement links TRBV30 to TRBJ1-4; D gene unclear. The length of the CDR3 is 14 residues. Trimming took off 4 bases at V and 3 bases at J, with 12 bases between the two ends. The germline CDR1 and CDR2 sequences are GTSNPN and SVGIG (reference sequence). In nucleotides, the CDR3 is TGTGCCTGGACTCAGTATCCCTCTAATGAAAAACTGTTTTTT. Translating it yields CAWTQYPSNEKLFF.

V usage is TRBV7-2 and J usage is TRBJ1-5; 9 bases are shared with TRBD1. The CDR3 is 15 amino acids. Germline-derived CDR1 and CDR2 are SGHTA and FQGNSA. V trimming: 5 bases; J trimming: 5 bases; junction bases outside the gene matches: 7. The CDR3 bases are TGTGCCAGCAGCATCTACAGGGGGCTGGATCAGCCCCAGCATTTT. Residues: CASSIYRGLDQPQHF.

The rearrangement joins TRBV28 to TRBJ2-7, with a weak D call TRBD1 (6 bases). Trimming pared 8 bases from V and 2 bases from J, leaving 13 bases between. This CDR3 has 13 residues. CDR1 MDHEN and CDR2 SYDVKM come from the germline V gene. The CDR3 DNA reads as TGTGCCAGCGGGTCGGACAGAACCTACGAGCAGTACTTC. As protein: CASGSDRTYEQYF.

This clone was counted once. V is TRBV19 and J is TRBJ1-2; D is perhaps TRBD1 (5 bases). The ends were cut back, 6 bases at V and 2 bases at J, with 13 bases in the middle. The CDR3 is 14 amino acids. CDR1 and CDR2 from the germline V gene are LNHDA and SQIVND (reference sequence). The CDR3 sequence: CASRTGPPNYGYTF. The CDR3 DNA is TGTGCCAGTAGAACAGGACCGCCGAACTATGGCTACACCTTC.

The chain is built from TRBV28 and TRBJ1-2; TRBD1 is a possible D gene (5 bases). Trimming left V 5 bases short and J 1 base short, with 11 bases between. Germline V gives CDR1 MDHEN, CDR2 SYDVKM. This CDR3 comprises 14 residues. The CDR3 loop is CASSPLRDNYGYTF. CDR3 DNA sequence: TGTGCCAGCAGTCCACTCAGGGATAACTATGGCTACACCTTC.

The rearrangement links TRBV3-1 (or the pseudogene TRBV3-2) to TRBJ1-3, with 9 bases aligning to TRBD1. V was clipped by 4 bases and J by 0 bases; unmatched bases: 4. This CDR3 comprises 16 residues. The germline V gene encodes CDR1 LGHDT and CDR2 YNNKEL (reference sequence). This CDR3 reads CASSRDRVFSGNTIYF. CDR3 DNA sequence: TGTGCCAGCAGCCGGGACAGGGTGTTCTCTGGAAACACCATATATTTT.

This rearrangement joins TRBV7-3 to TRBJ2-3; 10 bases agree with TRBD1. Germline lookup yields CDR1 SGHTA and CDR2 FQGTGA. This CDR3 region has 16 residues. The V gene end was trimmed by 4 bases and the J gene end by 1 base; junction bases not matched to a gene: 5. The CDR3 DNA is TGTGCCAGCAGCTGGCCGGGACAGGGGCGCACAGATACGCAGTATTTT. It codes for CASSWPGQGRTDTQYF.

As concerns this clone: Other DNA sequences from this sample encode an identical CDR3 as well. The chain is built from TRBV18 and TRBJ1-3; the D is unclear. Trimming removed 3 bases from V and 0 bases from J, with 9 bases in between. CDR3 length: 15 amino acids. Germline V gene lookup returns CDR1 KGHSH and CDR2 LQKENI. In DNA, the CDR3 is TGTGCCAGCTCACCCCCCGGGTCCTCTGGAAACACCATATATTTT. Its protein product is CASSPPGSSGNTIYF. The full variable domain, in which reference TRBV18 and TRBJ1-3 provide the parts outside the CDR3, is NAGVMQNPRHLVRRRGQEARLRCSPMKGHSHVYWYRQLPEEGLKFMVYLQKENIIDESGMPKERFSAEFPKEGPSILRIQQVVRGDSAAYFCASSPPGSSGNTIYFGEGSWLTVV.

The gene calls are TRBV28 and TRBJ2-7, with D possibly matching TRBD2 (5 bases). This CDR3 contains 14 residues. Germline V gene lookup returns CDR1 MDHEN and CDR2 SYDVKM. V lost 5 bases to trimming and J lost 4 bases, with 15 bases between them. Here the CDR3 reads CASSPPIGGYEQYF. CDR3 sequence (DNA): TGTGCCAGCAGTCCCCCCATAGGAGGTTACGAGCAGTACTTC.

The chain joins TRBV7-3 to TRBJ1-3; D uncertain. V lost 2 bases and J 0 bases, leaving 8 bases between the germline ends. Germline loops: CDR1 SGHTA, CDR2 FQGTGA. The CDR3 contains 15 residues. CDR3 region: CASSLESFSGNTIYF. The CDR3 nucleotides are TGTGCCAGCAGCTTAGAGTCTTTCTCTGGAAACACCATATATTTT.

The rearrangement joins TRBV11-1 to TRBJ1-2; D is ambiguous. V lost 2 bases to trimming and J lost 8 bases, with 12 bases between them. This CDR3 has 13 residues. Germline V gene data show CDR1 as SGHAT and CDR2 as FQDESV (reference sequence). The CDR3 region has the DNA TGTGCCAGCAGCTTACATCCAGCGGGGGGCTACACCTTC. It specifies CASSLHPAGGYTF.

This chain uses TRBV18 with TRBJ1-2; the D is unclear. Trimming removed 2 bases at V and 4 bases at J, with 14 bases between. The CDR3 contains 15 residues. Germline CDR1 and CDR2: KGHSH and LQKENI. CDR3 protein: CASSPGRGDGYGYTF. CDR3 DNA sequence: TGTGCCAGCTCACCAGGCCGGGGAGACGGCTATGGCTACACCTTC.

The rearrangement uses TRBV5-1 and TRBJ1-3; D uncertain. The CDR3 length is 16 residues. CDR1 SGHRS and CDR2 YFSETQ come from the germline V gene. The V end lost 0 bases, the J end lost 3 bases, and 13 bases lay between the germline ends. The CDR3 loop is CASSLGTPGGGNTIYF. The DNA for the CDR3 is TGCGCCAGCAGCTTGGGGACTCCCGGCGGTGGAAACACCATATATTTT.

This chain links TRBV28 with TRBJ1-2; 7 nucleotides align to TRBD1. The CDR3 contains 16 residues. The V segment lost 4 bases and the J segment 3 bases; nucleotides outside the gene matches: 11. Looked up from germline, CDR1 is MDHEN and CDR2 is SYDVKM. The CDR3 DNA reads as TGTGCCAGCAGTTCCGGGACAGTTTTGCAGGACTATGGCTACACCTTC. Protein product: CASSSGTVLQDYGYTF.

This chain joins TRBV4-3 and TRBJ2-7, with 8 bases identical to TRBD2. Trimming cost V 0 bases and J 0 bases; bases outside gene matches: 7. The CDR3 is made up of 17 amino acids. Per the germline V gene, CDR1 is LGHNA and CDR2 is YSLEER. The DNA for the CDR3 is TGCGCCAGCAGCCAAGATACTGGCGGGAGGAGCTCCTACGAGCAGTACTTC. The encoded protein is CASSQDTGGRSSYEQYF.